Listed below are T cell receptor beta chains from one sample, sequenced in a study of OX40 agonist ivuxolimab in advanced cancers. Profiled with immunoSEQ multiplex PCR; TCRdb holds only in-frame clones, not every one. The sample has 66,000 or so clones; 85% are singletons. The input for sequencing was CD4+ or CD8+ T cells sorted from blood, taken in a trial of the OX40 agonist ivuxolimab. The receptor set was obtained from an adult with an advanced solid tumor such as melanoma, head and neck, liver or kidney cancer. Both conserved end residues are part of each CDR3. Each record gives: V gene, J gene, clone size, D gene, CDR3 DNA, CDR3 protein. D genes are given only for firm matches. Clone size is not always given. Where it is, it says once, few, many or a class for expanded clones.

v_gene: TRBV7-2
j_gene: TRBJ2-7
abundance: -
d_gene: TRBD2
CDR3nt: TGTGCCAGCAGCTTAGTAACTAGCGGGAGGATATACGAGCAGTACTTC
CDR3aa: CASSLVTSGRIYEQYF

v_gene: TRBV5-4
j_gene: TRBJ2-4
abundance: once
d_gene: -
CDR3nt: TGTGCCAGCAGCCATCAACGGGGTCTTAGAAACATTCAGTACTTC
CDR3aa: CASSHQRGLRNIQYF

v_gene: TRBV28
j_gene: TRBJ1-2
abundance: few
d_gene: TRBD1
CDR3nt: TGTGCCAGCAGTTTAGGACAGGACGTCTATGGCTACACCTTC
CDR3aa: CASSLGQDVYGYTF

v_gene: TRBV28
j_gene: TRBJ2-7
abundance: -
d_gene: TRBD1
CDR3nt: TGTGCCAGCAGCCCCGAGGGGACAGGTACTACCTACGAGCAGTACTTC
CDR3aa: CASSPEGTGTTYEQYF

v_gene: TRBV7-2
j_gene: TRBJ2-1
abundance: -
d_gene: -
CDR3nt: TGTGCCAGCAGCTCCCGGGACTACAATGAGCAGTTCTTC
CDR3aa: CASSSRDYNEQFF

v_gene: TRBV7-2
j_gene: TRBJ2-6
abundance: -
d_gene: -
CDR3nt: TGTGCCAGCAGCTTAGAGGCTAATCGGGCCAACGTCCTGACTTTC
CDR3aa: CASSLEANRANVLTF

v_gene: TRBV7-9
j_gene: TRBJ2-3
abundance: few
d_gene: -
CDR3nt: TGTGCCAGCAGCTTCCGGGGCACAGATACGCAGTATTTT
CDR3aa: CASSFRGTDTQYF

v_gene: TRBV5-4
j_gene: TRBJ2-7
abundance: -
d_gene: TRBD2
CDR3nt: TGTGCCAGCAGGAGCGGGAGCTCCTACGAGCAGTACTTC
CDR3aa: CASRSGSSYEQYF

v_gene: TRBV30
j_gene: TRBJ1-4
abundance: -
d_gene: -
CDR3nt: TGTGCCTGGACGGGCCGCAGTGCAACTAATGAAAAACTGTTTTTT
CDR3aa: CAWTGRSATNEKLFF

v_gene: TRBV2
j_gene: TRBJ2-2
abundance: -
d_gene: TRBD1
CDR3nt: TGTGCCAGCAGTGAAAGGGGGACAGGGACCGGGGAGCTGTTTTTT
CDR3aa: CASSERGTGTGELFF

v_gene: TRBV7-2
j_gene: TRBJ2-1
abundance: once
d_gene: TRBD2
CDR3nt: TGTGCCAGCAGCCTCACGACTAGCGGAAGGAATGAGCAGTTCTTC
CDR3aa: CASSLTTSGRNEQFF

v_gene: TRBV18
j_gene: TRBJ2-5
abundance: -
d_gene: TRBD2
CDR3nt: TGTGCCAGCTCACCACTATCGGGAGGACGGCAAGAGACCCAGTACTTC
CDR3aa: CASSPLSGGRQETQYF

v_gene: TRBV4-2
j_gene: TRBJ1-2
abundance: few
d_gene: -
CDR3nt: TGTGCCAGCAGCCAAGATATAGGGGGGACTAACTATGGCTACACCTTC
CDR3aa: CASSQDIGGTNYGYTF

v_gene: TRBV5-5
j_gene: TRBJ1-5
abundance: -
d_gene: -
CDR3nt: TGTGCCAGCAGCTTGAATTACAGGGAGATAAGGCAGCCCCAGCATTTT
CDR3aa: CASSLNYREIRQPQHF

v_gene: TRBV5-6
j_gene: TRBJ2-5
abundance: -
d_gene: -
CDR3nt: TGTGCCAGCAGCCAGGTCAGTAGAGAGACCCAGTACTTC
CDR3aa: CASSQVSRETQYF

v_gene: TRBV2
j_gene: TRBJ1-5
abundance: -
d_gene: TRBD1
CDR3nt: TGTGCCTCCCGAGGTAGAGGGGGCCATCAGCCCCAGCATTTT
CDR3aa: CASRGRGGHQPQHF

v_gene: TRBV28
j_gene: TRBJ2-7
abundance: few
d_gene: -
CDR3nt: TGTGCCAGCAGTCTCCCTCGGACACCTTACGAGCAGTACTTC
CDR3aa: CASSLPRTPYEQYF

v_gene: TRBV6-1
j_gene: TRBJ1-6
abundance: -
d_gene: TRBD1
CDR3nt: TGTGCCAGCCTAAGACAGGGGGGTGATTCACCCCTCCACTTT
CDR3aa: CASLRQGGDSPLHF

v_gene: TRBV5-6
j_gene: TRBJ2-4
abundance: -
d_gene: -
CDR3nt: TGTGCCAGCACCAGCCCCTTCAACATTCAGTACTTC
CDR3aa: CASTSPFNIQYF

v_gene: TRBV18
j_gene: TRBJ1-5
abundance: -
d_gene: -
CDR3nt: TGTGCCAGCTCACCAGAATGGAGCGGTAATCAGCCCCAGCATTTT
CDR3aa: CASSPEWSGNQPQHF

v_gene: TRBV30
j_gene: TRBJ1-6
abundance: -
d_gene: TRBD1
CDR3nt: TGTGCCTGGAGGAACAGGGGGACAGGGGGCCCGGCCCTCCACTTT
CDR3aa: CAWRNRGTGGPALHF

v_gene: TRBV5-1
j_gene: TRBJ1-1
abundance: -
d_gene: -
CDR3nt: TGCGCCAGCAGCCACAGACAGAACACTGAAGCTTTCTTT
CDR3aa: CASSHRQNTEAFF

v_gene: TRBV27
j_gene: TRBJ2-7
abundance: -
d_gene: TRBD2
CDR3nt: TGTGCCAGCAGTTTAAGAGGTCGGGAGGGCCGAAGGAACTCCTACGAGCAGTACTTC
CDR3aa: CASSLRGREGRRNSYEQYF

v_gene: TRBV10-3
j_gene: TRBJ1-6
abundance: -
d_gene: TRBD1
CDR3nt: TGTGCCATCAGTGAGTCGGGAACTGGACAGGGTAATTCACCCCTCCACTTT
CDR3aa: CAISESGTGQGNSPLHF

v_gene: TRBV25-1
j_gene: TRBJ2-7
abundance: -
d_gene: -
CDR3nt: TGTGCCAGCAGTGATCTCGGATGGGGAGAGCAGTACTTC
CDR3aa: CASSDLGWGEQYF

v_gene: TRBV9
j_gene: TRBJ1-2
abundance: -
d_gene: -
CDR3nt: TGTGCCAGCAGCGAGACGGGGACCGTCTCGTCCTACACCTTC
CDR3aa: CASSETGTVSSYTF

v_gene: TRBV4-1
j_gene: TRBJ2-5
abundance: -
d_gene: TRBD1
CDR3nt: TGCGCCAGCAGCTTCCGGACAGGCCAAGAGACCCAGTACTTC
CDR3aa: CASSFRTGQETQYF

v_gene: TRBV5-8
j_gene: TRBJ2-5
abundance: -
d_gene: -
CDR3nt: TGTGCCAGCAGCCCCCCAAGGGAGACCCAGTACTTC
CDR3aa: CASSPPRETQYF

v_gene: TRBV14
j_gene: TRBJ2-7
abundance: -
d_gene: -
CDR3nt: TGTGCCAGCAGCCAGACGAGCGGCCGCTCCTACGAGCAGTACTTC
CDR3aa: CASSQTSGRSYEQYF

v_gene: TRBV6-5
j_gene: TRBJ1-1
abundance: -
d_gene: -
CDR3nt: TGTGCCAGCAGGCCCCTTGGGGGGAGCACTGAAGCTTTCTTT
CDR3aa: CASRPLGGSTEAFF

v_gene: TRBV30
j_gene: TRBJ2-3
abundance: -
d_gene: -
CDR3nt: TGTGCCTGGGGAGGTTGGAGGAGCACAGATACGCAGTATTTT
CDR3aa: CAWGGWRSTDTQYF

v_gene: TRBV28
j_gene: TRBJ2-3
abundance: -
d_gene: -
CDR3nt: TGTGCCAGCAGTTCCGGAGGCACAGATACGCAGTATTTT
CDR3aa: CASSSGGTDTQYF

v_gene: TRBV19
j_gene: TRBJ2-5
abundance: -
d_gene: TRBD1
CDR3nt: TGTGCCAGTAGTCCCGGACAGGGATCAGAGACCCAGTACTTC
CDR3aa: CASSPGQGSETQYF

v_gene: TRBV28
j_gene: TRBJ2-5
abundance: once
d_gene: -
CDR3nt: TGTGCCAGCAGTTATAGGGGTATTGGGACCCAGTACTTC
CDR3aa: CASSYRGIGTQYF

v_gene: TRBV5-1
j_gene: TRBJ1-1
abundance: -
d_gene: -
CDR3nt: TGCGCCAGCAGCTTGGGGCAGGGGATGAACACTGAAGCTTTCTTT
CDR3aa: CASSLGQGMNTEAFF

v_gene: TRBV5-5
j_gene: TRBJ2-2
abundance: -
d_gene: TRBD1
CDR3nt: TGTGCCAGCAGCAACGAAAGACAGGGGGTATTCACCGGGGAGCTGTTTTTT
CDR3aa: CASSNERQGVFTGELFF

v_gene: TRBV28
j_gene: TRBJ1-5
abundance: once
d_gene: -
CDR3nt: TGTGCCAGCAGTTCTACAGGTGGGGGCGGCAATCAGCCCCAGCATTTT
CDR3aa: CASSSTGGGGNQPQHF

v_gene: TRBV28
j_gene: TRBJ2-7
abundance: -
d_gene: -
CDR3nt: TGTGCCAGCACGGACGCTGGCTCCTACGAGCAGTACTTC
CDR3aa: CASTDAGSYEQYF

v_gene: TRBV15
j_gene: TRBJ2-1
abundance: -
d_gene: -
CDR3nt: TGTGCCACCAGCAGAGATTACACAGTCCAAGAGCAGTTCTTC
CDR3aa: CATSRDYTVQEQFF

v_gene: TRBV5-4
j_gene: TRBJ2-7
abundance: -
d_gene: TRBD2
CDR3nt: TGTGCCAGCAGCTTGGAACGGGAGGGGTACGAGCAGTACTTC
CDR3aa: CASSLEREGYEQYF

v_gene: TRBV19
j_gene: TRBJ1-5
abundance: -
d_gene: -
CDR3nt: TGTGCCAGTAGTATAGACAGGCCGAACAATCAGCCCCAGCATTTT
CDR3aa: CASSIDRPNNQPQHF

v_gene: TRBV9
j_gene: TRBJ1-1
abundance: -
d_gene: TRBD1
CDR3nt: TGTGCCAGCAGCGTAGAGGGGACAGGGCGAGCTTTCTTT
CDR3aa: CASSVEGTGRAFF

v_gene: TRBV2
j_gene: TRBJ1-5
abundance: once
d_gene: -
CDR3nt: TGTGCCAGCTGCTACTACTCGGGGCAGCCCCAGCATTTT
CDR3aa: CASCYYSGQPQHF

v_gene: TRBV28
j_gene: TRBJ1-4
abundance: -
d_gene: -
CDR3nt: TGTGCCAGCAGTCTCGAGGAAAAACTGTTTTTT
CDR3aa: CASSLEEKLFF

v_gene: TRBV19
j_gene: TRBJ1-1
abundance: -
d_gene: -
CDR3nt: TGTGCCAGTAGCTCCGGGGCCTTGAGACCCACTGAAGCTTTCTTT
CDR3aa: CASSSGALRPTEAFF

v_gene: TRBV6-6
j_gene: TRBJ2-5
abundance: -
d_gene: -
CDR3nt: TGTGCCAGCACCCGGTGGGACCTCGGGCGGCGAGAGACCCAGTACTTC
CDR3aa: CASTRWDLGRRETQYF

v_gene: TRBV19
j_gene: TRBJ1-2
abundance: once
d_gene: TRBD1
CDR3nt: TGTGCCAGTAGAATTACGGGACAGGCTATTAACTATGGCTACACCTTC
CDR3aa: CASRITGQAINYGYTF

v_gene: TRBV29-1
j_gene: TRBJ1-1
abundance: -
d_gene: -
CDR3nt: TGCAGCGTTGGAGAGCCCAGACAGGTTTATGAAGCTTTCTTT
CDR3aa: CSVGEPRQVYEAFF

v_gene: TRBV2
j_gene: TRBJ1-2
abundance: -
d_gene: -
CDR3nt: TGTGCCAGCAGTGAGGGTCGGCAGGGGGGCTACACCTTC
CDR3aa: CASSEGRQGGYTF

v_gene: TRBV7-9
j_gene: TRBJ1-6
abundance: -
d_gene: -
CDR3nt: TGTGCCAGCAGCCCACTTGGAGGAAATTCACCCCTCCACTTT
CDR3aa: CASSPLGGNSPLHF

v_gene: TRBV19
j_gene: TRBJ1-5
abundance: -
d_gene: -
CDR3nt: TGTGCCAGTAAAGACAGGAGCAATCAGCCCCAGCATTTT
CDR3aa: CASKDRSNQPQHF

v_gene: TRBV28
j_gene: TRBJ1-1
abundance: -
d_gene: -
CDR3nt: TGTGCCAGCAGTTCCCCGGGGTACACTGAAGCTTTCTTT
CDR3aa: CASSSPGYTEAFF

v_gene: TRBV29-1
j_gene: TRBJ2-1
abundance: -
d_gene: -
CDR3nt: TGCAGCGTTGAGGTCCTCTCCTACAATGAGCAGTTCTTC
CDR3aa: CSVEVLSYNEQFF

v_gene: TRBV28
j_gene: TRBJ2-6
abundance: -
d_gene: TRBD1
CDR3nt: TGTGCCAGCAGTGAACCGGGACAGGGACCTGTGAACTCTGGGGCCAACGTCCTGACTTTC
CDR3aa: CASSEPGQGPVNSGANVLTF

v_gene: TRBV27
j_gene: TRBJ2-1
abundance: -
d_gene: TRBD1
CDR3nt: TGTGCCAGCAGCGGACAGGGAATCGTCAATGAGCAGTTCTTC
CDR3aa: CASSGQGIVNEQFF

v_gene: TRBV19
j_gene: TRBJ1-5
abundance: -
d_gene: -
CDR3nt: TGTGCCAGTAGTATACTGAACAATCAGCCCCAGCATTTT
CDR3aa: CASSILNNQPQHF

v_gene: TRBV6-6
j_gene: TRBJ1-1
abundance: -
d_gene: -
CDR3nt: TGTGCCAGCAGCCCCGGGAGGAACACTGAAGCTTTCTTT
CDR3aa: CASSPGRNTEAFF

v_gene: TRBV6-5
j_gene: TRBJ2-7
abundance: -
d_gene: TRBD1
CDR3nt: TGTGCCAGCAGTTACGGTCAGGGGGCGGGAGAGCAGTACTTC
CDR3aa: CASSYGQGAGEQYF

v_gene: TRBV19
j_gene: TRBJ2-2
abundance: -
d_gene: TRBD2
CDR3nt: TGTGCCAGTAGCATAGCGGGAGTGAACCTCCCCGGGGAGCTGTTTTTT
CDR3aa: CASSIAGVNLPGELFF

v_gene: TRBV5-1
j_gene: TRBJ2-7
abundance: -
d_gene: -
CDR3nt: TGCGCCAGCAGCTTTGGGGGGACACGCTCCTACGAGCAGTACTTC
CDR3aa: CASSFGGTRSYEQYF